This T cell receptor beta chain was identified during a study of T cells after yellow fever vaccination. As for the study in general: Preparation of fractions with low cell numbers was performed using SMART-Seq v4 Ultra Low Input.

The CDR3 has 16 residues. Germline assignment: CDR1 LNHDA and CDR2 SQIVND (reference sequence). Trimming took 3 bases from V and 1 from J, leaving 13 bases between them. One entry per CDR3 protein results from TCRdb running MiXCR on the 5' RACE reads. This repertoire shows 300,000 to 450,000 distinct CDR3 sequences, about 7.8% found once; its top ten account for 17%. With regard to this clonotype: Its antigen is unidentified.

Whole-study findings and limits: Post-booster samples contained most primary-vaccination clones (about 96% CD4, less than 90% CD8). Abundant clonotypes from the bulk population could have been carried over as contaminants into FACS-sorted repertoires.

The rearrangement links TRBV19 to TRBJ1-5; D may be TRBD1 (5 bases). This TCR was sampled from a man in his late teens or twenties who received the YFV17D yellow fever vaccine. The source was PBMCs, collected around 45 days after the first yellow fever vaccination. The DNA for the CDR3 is TGTGCCAGTAGTATTGGCTTCCGGGACAGCAATCAGCCCCAGCATTTT. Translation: CASSIGFRDSNQPQHF.